The sequence of this T cell receptor (beta chain) was determined in a study of a mutant IDH1 vaccine in newly diagnosed glioma. Study-wide context: Therapy received beforehand was radiotherapy, temozolomide, or both, with most patients given both. Study-wide results and limits: Pseudoprogression appears to have had no connection to changes in top peripheral T cell clonotypes.

TCRdb's copy holds only in-frame clones and misses some; the assay was immunoSEQ multiplex PCR. Among approximately 76,000 clones, roughly 90% were seen once, and the ten largest hold roughly 0.5%. The CDR3 is 13 residues long. CDR1 is SGHVS and CDR2 is FQNEAQ in the germline V gene. With V trimmed by 5 bases and J by 3 bases, 1 base remained unmatched. Described time point: week 5, during vaccination. Doses consisted of 300 ug of mutant IDH1 20-mer peptide each, paired with topical imiquimod. This clone was picked up a small number of times. Its specificity is unknown. This sample comprised PBMCs, obtained from a glioma patient whose treatment included an IDH1 peptide vaccine. This receptor was obtained from a woman aged 45-65 years with glioma. The V and J genes are TRBV7-8 and TRBJ1-1, with 9 positions matching TRBD1. The CDR3 sequence is CASSRQGDTEAFF. CDR3 DNA: TGTGCCAGCAGCCGACAGGGGGACACTGAAGCTTTCTTT.